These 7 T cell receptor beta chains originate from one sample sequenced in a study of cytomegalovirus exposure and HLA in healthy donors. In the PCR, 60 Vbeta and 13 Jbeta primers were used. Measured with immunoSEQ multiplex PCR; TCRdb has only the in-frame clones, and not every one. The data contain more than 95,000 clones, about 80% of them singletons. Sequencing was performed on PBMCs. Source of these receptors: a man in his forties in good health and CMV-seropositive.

The CDR3 sequence: CASSGTALPGDTQYF. DNA of the CDR3: TGTGCCAGCAGCGGAACGGCCCTCCCGGGAGATACGCAGTATTTT. The J gene is TRBJ2-3, the V gene TRBV9; D uncertain. Germline values: CDR1 SGDLS, CDR2 YYNGEE. Trimming stripped 3 bases from V and 5 bases from J, with 16 bases between. The CDR3 is 15 residues long.

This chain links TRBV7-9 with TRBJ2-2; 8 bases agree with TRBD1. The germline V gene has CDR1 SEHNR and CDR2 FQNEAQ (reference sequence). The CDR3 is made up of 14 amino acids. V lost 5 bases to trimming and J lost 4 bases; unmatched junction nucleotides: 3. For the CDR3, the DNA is TGTGCCAGCAGCGCGACAGGGGCCACCGGGGAGCTGTTTTTT. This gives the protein CASSATGATGELFF.

The CDR3: CASSDRTGEQFF. Written as DNA, the CDR3 is TGTGCCAGCAGCGACCGGACTGGCGAGCAGTTCTTC. The genes are TRBV9 and TRBJ2-1, with D possibly TRBD2 on 5 matching bases. This CDR3 has 12 residues. CDR1 is SGDLS and CDR2 is YYNGEE in the germline V gene. The V end lost 3 bases, the J end lost 10 bases, and 11 bases lay between the germline ends.

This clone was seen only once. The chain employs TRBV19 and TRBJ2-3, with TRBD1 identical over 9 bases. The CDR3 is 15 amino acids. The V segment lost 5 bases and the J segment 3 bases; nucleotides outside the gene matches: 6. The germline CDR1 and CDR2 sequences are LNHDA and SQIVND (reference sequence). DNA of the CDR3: TGTGCCAGTAGTTTACAAGACAGGGGGACAGATACGCAGTATTTT. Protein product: CASSLQDRGTDTQYF.

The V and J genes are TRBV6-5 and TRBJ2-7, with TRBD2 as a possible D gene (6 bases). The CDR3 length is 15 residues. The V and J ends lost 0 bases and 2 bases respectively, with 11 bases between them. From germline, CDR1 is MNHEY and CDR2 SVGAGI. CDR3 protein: CASSYSRDAAYEQYF. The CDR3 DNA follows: TGTGCCAGCAGTTACTCGCGGGACGCTGCCTACGAGCAGTACTTC.

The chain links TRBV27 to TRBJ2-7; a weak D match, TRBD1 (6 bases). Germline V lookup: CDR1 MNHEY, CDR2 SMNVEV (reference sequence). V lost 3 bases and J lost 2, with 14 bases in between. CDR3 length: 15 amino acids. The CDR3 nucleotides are TGTGCCAGCAGTTTTTCGTCCCAGGGGCCCTACGAGCAGTACTTC. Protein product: CASSFSSQGPYEQYF.

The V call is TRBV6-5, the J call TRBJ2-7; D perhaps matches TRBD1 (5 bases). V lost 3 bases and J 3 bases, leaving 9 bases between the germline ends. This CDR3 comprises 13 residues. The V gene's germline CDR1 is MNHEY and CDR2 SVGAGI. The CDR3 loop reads CASSYNRYYEQYF. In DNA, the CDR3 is TGTGCCAGCAGTTATAACAGGTACTACGAGCAGTACTTC.